This TCR beta chain was retrieved from a study of cytomegalovirus exposure and HLA in healthy donors. Study-wide findings and caveats: According to the study, roughly 160 TCR beta chains were cytomegalovirus-associated. Some V segments (TRBV6-2 and TRBV6-3 among them) were excluded as indistinguishable.

Researchers ran the PCR with 60 Vbeta and 13 Jbeta primers. Profiling relied on immunoSEQ multiplex PCR, and the TCRdb table lists in-frame clones only, not all of them. The profile shows 100,000 to 150,000 clones, over 60% of them singletons. This clone is a singleton in its sample. Its antigen is not known. CDR3 length: 16 residues. Deletions cut 2 bases from V and 0 bases from J, with 10 bases between. Germline assignment: CDR1 MDHEN and CDR2 SYDVKM. Material: PBMCs. The V gene is TRBV28, the J gene TRBJ1-4; D call uncertain. The clonotype originates from a man aged 55-75 years in good health and CMV-seropositive. CDR3 residues: CASSLVNIATNEKLFF. As DNA, the CDR3 is TGTGCCAGCAGTTTAGTTAACATTGCAACTAATGAAAAACTGTTTTTT.